These 26 T cell receptor beta chains were sequenced from one sample in a study of molecular identifiers for immune sequencing clone quantification (dated by TCRdb to 2016 to 2019). Library method: PCR. Sequencer: NextSeq 500. Using fastp trimming at Q25 and MiXCR clonotype assembly, TCRdb reanalyzed the public sequencing data and kept in-frame beta chains. Rows with one shared CDR3 protein collapse into an entry with the most common genes and DNA. The sample includes approximately 590,000 distinct CDR3 sequences, with about 25% observed a single time. The ten largest account for about 0.78% of the sample. Sequencing was done on a sample of naive CD8+ T cells from blood, with Jurkat cell RNA spiked in. Explained via the paper, the cell subset or site label denotes: FACS-sorted CD8+CD4-CCR7+CD45RA+ naive T cells. These TCRs come from a human donor in good health. Some libraries in this study had Jurkat cell RNA spiked in.

The V gene is TRBV2, the J gene TRBJ1-5; D gene uncertain. Germline V lookup: CDR1 SNHLY, CDR2 FYNNEI. The germline V and J ends were trimmed by 1 base and 2 bases, with 6 bases remaining between them. This CDR3 has 14 residues. The CDR3 sequence is CASSEVGRNQPQHF. The CDR3 region has the DNA TGTGCCAGCAGTGAAGTGGGTCGCAATCAGCCCCAGCATTTT.

In this sample, this clonotype turned up a few times. The rearrangement uses TRBV7-9 and TRBJ1-6; tentative D call: TRBD1 (6 bases). Looked up from germline, CDR1 is SEHNR and CDR2 is FQNEAQ (reference sequence). Trimming removed 6 bases from V and 8 bases from J, with 20 bases in between. The length of the CDR3 is 16 residues. CDR3 DNA: TGTGCCAGCAGTCCAGCCAGGGGAAAGGATGATTCACCCCTCCACTTT. Protein sequence: CASSPARGKDDSPLHF. Complete variable domain (other parts from reference TRBV7-9 and TRBJ1-6): DTGVSQNPRHKITKRGQNVTFRCDPISEHNRLYWYRQTLGQGPEFLTYFQNEAQLEKSRLLSDRFSAERPKGSFSTLEIQRTEQGDSAMYLCASSPARGKDDSPLHFGNGTRLTVT.

This clonotype was observed a handful of times. The CDR3 is CSAQRGRETYEQYF. The CDR3 nucleotides read TGCAGTGCCCAGAGAGGGCGGGAGACCTACGAGCAGTACTTC. The rearrangement joins TRBV20-1 to TRBJ2-7; 7 nucleotides align to TRBD2. The CDR3 is 14 residues long. Trimming took 6 bases from V and 2 from J; bases not matched to a gene: 10. Germline V gene lookup returns CDR1 DFQATT and CDR2 SNEGSKA (reference sequence).

The chain links TRBV6-1 to TRBJ2-1; 14 positions match TRBD2. The CDR3 sequence is 16 residues long. Germline CDR1 and CDR2: MNHNS and SASEGT. V shed 6 bases and J 8 bases; nucleotides not matched to a gene: 9. CDR3 sequence reads: CASRTGTSGSRDEQFF. Written as DNA, the CDR3 is TGTGCCAGCAGAACCGGGACTAGCGGGAGTAGGGATGAGCAGTTCTTC.

Notes on this clonotype: The missing conserved phenylalanine or tryptophan at the end of this CDR3 makes a read error likely. The V and J genes are TRBV19 and TRBJ2-5, with 7 bases fitting TRBD1. The trim removed 3 bases at V and 4 bases at J, leaving 11 bases unmatched. The CDR3 covers 16 residues. Germline V gene lookup returns CDR1 LNHDA and CDR2 SQIVND (reference sequence). The CDR3 DNA sequence: TGTGCCAGTAGTATGTGGCGGACAGGAATGGGAGAGACCCAGTACCTC. This gives the protein CASSMWRTGMGETQYL.

This clonotype was recorded a few times. The V and J genes are TRBV11-2 and TRBJ2-1, with D possibly being TRBD1 (5 bases). CDR3 length: 12 residues. Trimming left V 5 bases short and J 8 bases short, with 10 bases between. Germline CDR1 and CDR2: SGHAT and FQNNGV. CDR3 sequence: CASSRWGDEQFF. The CDR3 coding sequence is TGTGCCAGCAGCCGCTGGGGCGATGAGCAGTTCTTC.

As concerns this clonotype: This may be a read error, as it is one base from a much larger clone. This chain joins TRBV5-6 and TRBJ2-7; D uncertain. V gave up 1 base and J gave up 2 bases, with 10 bases separating them. The CDR3 loop spans 14 amino acids. Germline assignment: CDR1 SGHDT and CDR2 YYEEEE. The chain's CDR3 is CASSLIIVPYEQYF. The CDR3 DNA reads as TGTGCCAGCAGCTTGATAATAGTCCCCTACGAGCAGTACTTC. Full variable domain (missing parts from reference TRBV5-6 and TRBJ2-7): DAGVTQSPTHLIKTRGQQVTLRCSPKSGHDTVSWYQQALGQGPQFIFQYYEEEERQRGNFPDRFSGHQFPNYSSELNVNALLLGDSALYLCASSLIIVPYEQYFGPGTRLTVT.

This clonotype has a count of ten or more. The chain employs TRBV4-3 and TRBJ2-7; 7 bases are a match to TRBD1. Per germline, CDR1 LGHNA and CDR2 YSLEER. CDR3 length: 17 amino acids. The trim removed 0 bases at V and 2 bases at J, leaving 10 bases unmatched. CDR3 amino acids: CASSQDRTGTAAYEQYF. CDR3 coding DNA: TGCGCCAGCAGCCAAGACCGCACCGGGACAGCTGCCTACGAGCAGTACTTC.

This rearrangement joins TRBV7-9 to TRBJ2-5; 9 bases match TRBD2. The CDR3 loop spans 20 amino acids. The ends lost 5 bases at V and 5 bases at J; junction bases unmatched: 24. The V gene's germline CDR1 is SEHNR and CDR2 FQNEAQ (reference sequence). This chain's CDR3 is CASSPAPGASGATTRETQYF. The CDR3 nucleotides are TGTGCCAGCAGCCCAGCCCCCGGGGCTAGCGGGGCCACGACCAGGGAGACCCAGTACTTC.

As to this clonotype: Because it lacks the conserved phenylalanine or tryptophan at the end, this CDR3 is likely a read error. The chain carries TRBV27 and TRBJ2-3; the D is unclear. Per the germline V gene, CDR1 is MNHEY and CDR2 is SMNVEV (reference sequence). This CDR3 spans 16 amino acids. CDR3 protein: CASSLLNTLGTDTQYS. CDR3 sequence (DNA): TGTGCCAGCAGTTTGCTTAACACTCTCGGCACAGACACGCAGTATTCT.

The chain employs TRBV12-3 or TRBV12-4 and TRBJ2-2; the D call may be TRBD1 or TRBD2 (5 bases each). This CDR3 has 15 residues. V lost 5 bases and J 6 bases, leaving 16 bases between the germline ends. The CDR3 protein is CASSPGSISSGELFF. Here the CDR3 DNA reads TGTGCCAGCAGTCCAGGGAGCATATCGTCCGGGGAGCTGTTTTTT.

In this sample, this clonotype turned up many times. The chain couples TRBV11-2 to TRBJ2-6; no reliable D call. V lost 8 bases and J 0 bases, leaving 8 bases between the germline ends. There are 14 residues in the CDR3. Germline CDR1 is SGHAT and CDR2 is FQNNGV. In DNA form, the CDR3 reads TGTGCCAGCCACGGCTTCTCTGGGGCCAACGTCCTGACTTTC. Protein product: CASHGFSGANVLTF.

This chain uses TRBV7-6 with TRBJ2-1; 13 nucleotides line up with TRBD2. This CDR3 contains 16 residues. With V trimmed by 4 bases and J by 4 bases, 4 bases remained unmatched. CDR1 and CDR2 (germline): SGHVS, FNYEAQ. CDR3 region: CASSSRTSGSYNEQFF. In DNA, the CDR3 is TGTGCCAGCAGCTCAAGGACTAGCGGGAGTTACAATGAGCAGTTCTTC.

A remark on this clonotype: A much bigger clone sits one base away, suggesting this may be a read error. The chain is built from TRBV20-1 and TRBJ2-4; no firm D call. The CDR3 loop spans 14 amino acids. In germline, CDR1 is DFQATT, CDR2 SNEGSKA (reference sequence). In nucleotides, the CDR3 is TGCAGTGGACGAGGCAGTTTAGCCAAAAACACTCAGTACTTC. Protein: CSGRGSLAKNTQYF.

This clonotype was seen only a few times. The V gene is TRBV9, the J gene TRBJ1-4, with 8 bases lining up with TRBD1. Germline-derived CDR1 and CDR2 are SGDLS and YYNGEE. V lost 3 bases and J lost 5; bases outside the gene matches: 3. This CDR3 is built from 14 residues. The CDR3 bases are TGTGCCAGCAGCGAAGGGACAGGAAATGAAAAACTGTTTTTT. Translation: CASSEGTGNEKLFF.

Remarks on this clonotype: A much more abundant neighbour one base away suggests this may be a read error. This chain uses TRBV2 with TRBJ2-1; D might be TRBD1 or TRBD2, each matching 5 bases. Germline V lookup: CDR1 SNHLY, CDR2 FYNNEI. This CDR3 has 14 residues. Trimming removed 7 bases at V and 4 bases at J, with 14 bases between. The CDR3 loop reads CASNRDGGYNEQFF. The CDR3 nucleotides are TGTGCCAGCAACCGGGACGGCGGGTACAATGAGCAGTTCTTC.

This clonotype showed up just a few times. This chain links TRBV12-5 with TRBJ2-2; TRBD2 aligns across 8 bases. The V gene's germline CDR1 is LGHNT and CDR2 FRNRAP. This CDR3 has 17 residues. V lost 6 bases, J lost 0 bases, and 9 bases stayed unmatched. The CDR3 nucleotides read TGTGCTAGTGGGGGTTACGGGAGGGGCCCGAACACCGGGGAGCTGTTTTTT. This translates into CASGGYGRGPNTGELFF. The variable domain in full, with the rest retrieved from reference TRBV12-5 and TRBJ2-2, is DARVTQTPRHKVTEMGQEVTMRCQPILGHNTVFWYRQTMMQGLELLAYFRNRAPLDDSGMPKDRFSAEMPDATLATLKIQPSEPRDSAVYFCASGGYGRGPNTGELFFGEGSRLTVL.

For this clonotype: A clone one base away is much larger, so this may be a read error. The genes are TRBV10-3 and TRBJ2-7; D perhaps matches TRBD1 (6 bases). Germline V gene lookup returns CDR1 ENHRY and CDR2 SYGVKD. This CDR3 is built from 14 residues. CDR3 DNA sequence: TGTGCCATCAGTGAGTCTGACAGGACCTACGGGCAGTACTTC. This codes for CAISESDRTYGQYF.

This clonotype has a count of ten or more. This chain links TRBV2 with TRBJ1-3; D call uncertain. CDR3 length: 15 amino acids. Trimming took off 1 base at V and 0 bases at J, with 7 bases between the two ends. CDR1 SNHLY and CDR2 FYNNEI come from the germline V gene. The CDR3 protein is CASSEGGSSGNTIYF. The DNA for the CDR3 is TGTGCCAGCAGTGAAGGAGGAAGCTCTGGAAACACCATATATTTT.

This clonotype appeared a few times. J is TRBJ1-5 and V is TRBV20-1; possibly TRBD1 for D (5 bases). Trimming removed 2 bases at V and 7 bases at J, with 24 bases between. This CDR3 is 17 amino acids long. The germline gives CDR1 DFQATT, CDR2 SNEGSKA (reference sequence). CDR3 in DNA: TGCAGTGCTAGATCTACCTCTCCGGACCAGGGCGGCCAGCCCCAGCATTTT. Translated: CSARSTSPDQGGQPQHF.

The chain links TRBV27 to TRBJ2-7; 8 nucleotides line up with TRBD1. The V segment lost 5 bases and the J segment 0 bases; nucleotides outside the gene matches: 6. CDR3 size: 15 residues. The germline CDR1 and CDR2 sequences are MNHEY and SMNVEV (reference sequence). CDR3 nucleotide sequence: TGTGCCAGCAGTAACAACAGGGGGTACTCCTACGAGCAGTACTTC. Translated, it gives CASSNNRGYSYEQYF.

The V and J genes are TRBV13 and TRBJ2-3, with D unresolved. The germline V gene has CDR1 PRHDT and CDR2 FYEKMQ (reference sequence). Trimming shortened V by 5 bases and J by 2 bases, and 17 bases separated the two germline ends. The CDR3 sequence is 16 residues long. The CDR3 DNA is TGTGCCAGCAGCCAAGGACGGGCAGGAGTCACAGATACGCAGTATTTT. Translation: CASSQGRAGVTDTQYF.

To note about this clonotype: Given a much more abundant clone one base away, this may be a read error. J is TRBJ1-3 and V is TRBV5-6, with D hard to call. This CDR3 spans 16 amino acids. In germline, CDR1 is SGHDT, CDR2 YYEEEE. V lost 0 bases to trimming and J lost 3 bases, with 13 bases between them. The CDR3 region is CASSLGQPDYGNTIYF. CDR3 DNA sequence: TGTGCCAGCAGCTTGGGGCAGCCGGACTATGGAAACACCATATATTTT.

This clonotype was observed a few times. The chain links TRBV7-9 to TRBJ1-4; maybe TRBD1 (5 bases). This CDR3 spans 17 amino acids. The V gene lost 6 bases and the J gene lost 7 bases, with 24 bases spanning the gap. CDR1 and CDR2 from the germline V gene are SEHNR and FQNEAQ (reference sequence). The CDR3 DNA reads TGTGCCAGCAGATCCTCCCTCCTTAGGGGTGGTGGTGAAAAACTGTTTTTT. It specifies CASRSSLLRGGGEKLFF.

This clonotype was seen more than once but under ten times. CDR3 coding DNA: TGTGCCAGTAGTATTGGGGGAACCTCTGGGGCCAACGTCCTGACTTTC. This gives the protein CASSIGGTSGANVLTF. The chain joins TRBV19 to TRBJ2-6; the D gene could be TRBD1 or TRBD2 (5 bases each). The V end was cut by 3 bases, the J end by 0 bases, with 9 bases between. Germline CDR1 LNHDA, CDR2 SQIVND (reference sequence). This CDR3 is built from 16 residues. The full variable domain, in which reference TRBV19 and TRBJ2-6 provide the parts outside the CDR3, is DGGITQSPKYLFRKEGQNVTLSCEQNLNHDAMYWYRQDPGQGLRLIYYSQIVNDFQKGDIAEGYSVSREKKESFPLTVTSAQKNPTAFYLCASSIGGTSGANVLTFGAGSRLTVL.

This chain links TRBV11-2 with TRBJ2-1; 13 bases map to TRBD2. The trim removed 5 bases at V and 3 bases at J, leaving 10 bases unmatched. The CDR3 runs 18 residues. Germline V gene data show CDR1 as SGHAT and CDR2 as FQNNGV. The CDR3 DNA is TGTGCCAGCAGCCCCGGGACTAGCGGGGCCGAACGCTACAATGAGCAGTTCTTC. Translating gives CASSPGTSGAERYNEQFF.